This T cell receptor beta chain appears in the sequencing data of a study of T-cell memory formation after mild COVID-19. Study overall: Largely donor-specific sequence clusters came from a couple of donors.

CDR1 and CDR2 (germline): MNHEY, SVGAGI. The CDR3 is 13 amino acids. V was cut by 5 bases and J by 10 bases, with 17 bases left in between. TCRdb reprocessed the 5' RACE reads with MiXCR, giving one entry per CDR3 protein. The top ten hold approximately 3% of the sample, which has around 200,000 distinct CDR3 sequences, over 9.5% seen once. The sequenced sample consisted of PBMCs or a T cell subset sorted from them (not recorded which). The genes are TRBV6-5 and TRBJ1-2; possible D gene TRBD1, 5 bases. This receptor was obtained from a young man who had mild COVID-19 (a few samples of this study predate the infection). Cell type and time point are not known. In DNA form, the CDR3 reads TGTGCCAGCAGTGCCACGGGGCTAGGTGTCTACACCTTC. It encodes CASSATGLGVYTF.